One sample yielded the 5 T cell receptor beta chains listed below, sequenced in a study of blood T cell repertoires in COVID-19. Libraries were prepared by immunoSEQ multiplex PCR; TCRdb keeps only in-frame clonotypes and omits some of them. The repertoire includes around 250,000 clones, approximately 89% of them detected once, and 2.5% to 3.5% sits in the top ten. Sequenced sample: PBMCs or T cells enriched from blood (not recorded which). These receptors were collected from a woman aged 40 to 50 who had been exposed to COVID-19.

The CDR3 sequence: CASSQGTGLSYEQYF. CDR3 nucleotides: TGTGCCAGCAGCCAAGGAACAGGCCTCTCCTACGAGCAGTACTTC. J is TRBJ2-7 and V is TRBV14; D perhaps matches TRBD1 (5 bases). CDR1 is SGHDN, CDR2 FVKESK, per germline. The CDR3 contains 15 residues. V was pared by 1 base and J by 0 bases, with 10 bases between. Supplemented by reference TRBV14 and TRBJ2-7, the full variable domain reads EAGVTQFPSHSVIEKGQTVTLRCDPISGHDNLYWYRRVMGKEIKFLLHFVKESKQDESGMPNNRFLAERTGGTYSTLKVQPAELEDSGVYFCASSQGTGLSYEQYFGPGTRLTVT.

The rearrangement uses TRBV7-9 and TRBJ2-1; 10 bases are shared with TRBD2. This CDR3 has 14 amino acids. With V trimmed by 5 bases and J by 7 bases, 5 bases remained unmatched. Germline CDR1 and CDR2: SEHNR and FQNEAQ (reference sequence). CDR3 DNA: TGTGCCAGCAGCCTCGGGACTAGCGTGAATGAGCAGTTCTTC. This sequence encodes CASSLGTSVNEQFF.

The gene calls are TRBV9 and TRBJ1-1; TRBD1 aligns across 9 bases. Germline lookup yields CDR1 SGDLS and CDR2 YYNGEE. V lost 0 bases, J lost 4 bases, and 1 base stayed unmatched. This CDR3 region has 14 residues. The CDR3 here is CASSVGQGGTEAFF. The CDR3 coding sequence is TGTGCCAGCAGCGTAGGACAGGGGGGCACTGAAGCTTTCTTT.

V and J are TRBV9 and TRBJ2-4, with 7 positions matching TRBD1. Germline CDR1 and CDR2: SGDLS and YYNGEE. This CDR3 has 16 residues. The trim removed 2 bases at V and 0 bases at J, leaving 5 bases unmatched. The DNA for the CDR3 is TGTGCCAGCAGCGTGGGACAGAGCGTAGCCAAAAACATTCAGTACTTC. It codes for CASSVGQSVAKNIQYF.

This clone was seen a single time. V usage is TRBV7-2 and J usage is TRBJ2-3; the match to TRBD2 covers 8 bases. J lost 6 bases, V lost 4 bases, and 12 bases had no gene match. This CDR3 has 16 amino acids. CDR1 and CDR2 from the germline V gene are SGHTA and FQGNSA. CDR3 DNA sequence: TGTGCCAGCAGCTGGTCGGGCGGGGGGCCAGGGGATACGCAGTATTTT. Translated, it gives CASSWSGGGPGDTQYF.